This T cell receptor beta chain was identified during a study of blood T cell repertoires in COVID-19. The wider study: Sites in the United States, Italy and Spain provided acute and convalescent COVID-19 samples. The analysed material was cDNA or gDNA that came from T cells, B-cell-depleted T cells, or PBMCs.

Germline V gives CDR1 SGDLS, CDR2 YYNGEE. This CDR3 region has 15 residues. The V segment lost 4 bases and the J segment 4 bases; nucleotides outside the gene matches: 8. In the study's own analysis: Nucleated cell counts were estimated from reference gene primer amplification. Using immunoSEQ multiplex PCR, the repertoire was profiled, and TCRdb retains in-frame clones only, with some absent. Clone size and V and J calls were adopted from that table, with D and trimming inferred from the DNA. The repertoire has a few hundred thousand clones, 84% of them found once; the top ten carry about 1.5%. This rearrangement joins TRBV9 to TRBJ2-1; 7 bases map to TRBD2. Sequencing was performed on peripheral blood. This clonotype was obtained from a woman aged 40 to 50 who had recovered from COVID-19. Here the CDR3 reads CASSPRGSGYNEQFF. The CDR3 coding sequence is TGTGCCAGCAGCCCGCGGGGTAGCGGGTACAATGAGCAGTTCTTC. Using reference TRBV9 and TRBJ2-1 for the parts outside the CDR3, the full variable domain is DSGVTQTPKHLITATGQRVTLRCSPRSGDLSVYWYQQSLDQGLQFLIQYYNGEERAKGNILERFSAQQFPDLHSELNLSSLELGDSALYFCASSPRGSGYNEQFFGPGTRLTVL.